This paragraph covers one T cell receptor (beta chain) sequence. The antigen is undetermined. The CDR3 is made up of 12 amino acids. The V gene's germline CDR1 is DFQATT and CDR2 SNEGSKA (reference sequence). Trimming removed 4 bases at V and 2 bases at J, with 9 bases between. In TCRdb, the RT-PCR reads were re-called with MiXCR into one record per CDR3 protein. The repertoire includes some 520,000 distinct CDR3 sequences, 16% of them detected once, and 2.5% to 3.5% sits in the top ten. The source of the sample is a study of response to subunit inactivated influenza vaccine. Regarding the study as a whole: Every seasonal influenza vaccination brings in few new T cells, the authors suggested.

The specimen was CD4+ T cells sorted from PBMCs, collected less than 30 months after vaccination. This chain links TRBV20-1 with TRBJ2-7; D call uncertain. The TCR originated in a man between 45 and 75 years old who received an inactivated influenza vaccine. The CDR3 here is CSAKGVAYEQYF. CDR3 bases: TGCAGTGCTAAGGGTGTTGCCTACGAGCAGTACTTC.